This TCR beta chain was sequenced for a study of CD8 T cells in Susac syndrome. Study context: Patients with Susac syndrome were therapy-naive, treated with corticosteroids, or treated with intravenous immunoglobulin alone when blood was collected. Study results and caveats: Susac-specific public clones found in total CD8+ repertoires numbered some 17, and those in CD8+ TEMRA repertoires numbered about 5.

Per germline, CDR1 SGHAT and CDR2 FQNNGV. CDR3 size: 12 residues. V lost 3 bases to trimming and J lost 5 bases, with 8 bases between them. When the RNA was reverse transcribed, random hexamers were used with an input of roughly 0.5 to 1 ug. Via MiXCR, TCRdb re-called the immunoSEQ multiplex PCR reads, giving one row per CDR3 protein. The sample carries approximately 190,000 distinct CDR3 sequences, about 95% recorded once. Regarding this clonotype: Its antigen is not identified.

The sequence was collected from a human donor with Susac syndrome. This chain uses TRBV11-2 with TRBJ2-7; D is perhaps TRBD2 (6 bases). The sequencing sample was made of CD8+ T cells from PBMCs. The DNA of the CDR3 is TGTGCCAGCAGCTTGCGGGACCACGAGCAGTACTTC. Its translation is CASSLRDHEQYF. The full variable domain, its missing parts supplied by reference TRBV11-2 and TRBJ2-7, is EAGVAQSPRYKIIEKRQSVAFWCNPISGHATLYWYQQILGQGPKLLIQFQNNGVVDDSQLPKDRFSAERLKGVDSTLKIQPAKLEDSAVYLCASSLRDHEQYFGPGTRLTVT.